These 29 T cell receptor beta chains originate from one sample sequenced in a study of PD-1 blockade in classical Hodgkin lymphoma. Libraries were prepared by immunoSEQ multiplex PCR; TCRdb keeps only in-frame clonotypes and omits some of them. This table has approximately 90,000 clones, 80% to 95% appearing once. Relapses following autologous stem cell transplantation were seen in all patients, with brentuximab vedotin exposure varying. The specimen comprised peripheral blood mononuclear cells (PBMCs), sampled before the second cycle of nivolumab. These receptors came from a human donor with classical Hodgkin lymphoma.

The chain has TRBV29-1 and TRBJ1-3; 9 bases match TRBD1. The CDR3 consists of 18 residues. V lost 6 bases to trimming and J lost 4 bases; unmatched junction nucleotides: 19. Germline V gene sequence: CDR1 SQVTM, CDR2 ANQGSEA. This chain's CDR3 is CSVAPRGRGQGQGNTIYF. In nucleotides, the CDR3 is TGCAGCGTAGCCCCGCGGGGTAGGGGACAGGGACAAGGAAACACCATATATTTT.

The V call is TRBV5-8, the J call TRBJ2-5, with unresolved D. V was clipped by 0 bases and J by 5 bases, with 8 bases between them. The V gene's germline CDR1 is SGHTS and CDR2 YDEGEE. CDR3 length equals 13 residues. CDR3 coding DNA: TGTGCCAGCAGCTTGGACTTGCGGGAGACCCAGTACTTC. Its translation: CASSLDLRETQYF.

The chain links TRBV2 to TRBJ1-5; D is unresolved. Germline V gene data show CDR1 as SNHLY and CDR2 as FYNNEI. The CDR3 runs 15 residues. Trimming removed 5 bases at V and 2 bases at J, with 13 bases between. The CDR3 coding sequence is TGTGCCAGCAGTAGGGCCGTCGGAGGCAATCAGCCCCAGCATTTT. Protein product: CASSRAVGGNQPQHF. The full variable domain, with the rest looked up from reference TRBV2 and TRBJ1-5, is EPEVTQTPSHQVTQMGQEVILRCVPISNHLYFYWYRQILGQKVEFLVSFYNNEISEKSEIFDDQFSVERPDGSNFTLKIRSTKLEDSAMYFCASSRAVGGNQPQHFGDGTRLSIL.

The CDR3 DNA is TGCGCCAGCAATAGCCTTGGGGGTGGAAACACCATATATTTT. This sequence encodes CASNSLGGGNTIYF. The chain employs TRBV23-1 and TRBJ1-3, with D maybe TRBD1 (5 bases). TRBV23-1 counts as an open reading frame of uncertain function. Deletions cut 7 bases from V and 3 bases from J, with 13 bases between. The CDR3 is 14 amino acids.

The chain combines TRBV18 with TRBJ2-7, with D unresolved. V shed 2 bases and J shed 3 bases, with 14 bases lying between them. CDR3 length equals 15 residues. CDR1 and CDR2 from the germline V gene are KGHSH and LQKENI. The CDR3 region is CASSPYLDKIYEQYF. In nucleotides, the CDR3 is TGTGCCAGCTCACCATATTTAGATAAAATCTACGAGCAGTACTTC.

This clone has a handful of counts. V and J are TRBV19 and TRBJ1-1; 7 nucleotides align to TRBD1. From germline, CDR1 is LNHDA and CDR2 SQIVND (reference sequence). This CDR3 spans 15 amino acids. V gave up 6 bases and J gave up 4 bases; unmatched junction bases: 11. The CDR3: CASSLGSGGFTEAFF. The CDR3 nucleotides are TGTGCCAGTAGCCTGGGATCAGGGGGTTTCACTGAAGCTTTCTTT.

V gene TRBV6-6 combines with J gene TRBJ1-2; 7 nucleotides agree with TRBD1. CDR3 length: 15 residues. The V and J ends lost 4 bases and 3 bases, in that order; junction bases with no gene match: 8. Germline-derived CDR1 and CDR2 are MNHNY and SVGAGI (reference sequence). The CDR3 loop reads CASSFPGQTDYGYTF. As DNA, the CDR3 is TGTGCCAGCAGTTTTCCGGGACAGACAGACTATGGCTACACCTTC.

This clone was counted a single time. The chain links TRBV6-5 to TRBJ2-5; 7 positions match TRBD1. Germline V gene sequence: CDR1 MNHEY, CDR2 SVGAGI. With 2 bases clipped from V and 12 bases from J, the junction kept 3 bases outside the gene matches. The length of the CDR3 is 11 residues. CDR3 sequence reads: CASSYGQGEYF. CDR3 nucleotide sequence: TGTGCCAGCAGTTACGGTCAGGGGGAGTACTTC.

The chain couples TRBV30 to TRBJ1-1, with D possibly TRBD1 on 5 matching bases. Per germline, CDR1 GTSNPN and CDR2 SVGIG (reference sequence). This CDR3 comprises 11 residues. Here the CDR3 DNA reads TGTGCGAGGGGAGTGAACACTGAAGCTTTCTTT. Its translation is CARGVNTEAFF.

Comment on this clone: It may be a read error: a sequence one base away is much more abundant. Other DNA sequences within the sample encode an identical CDR3. The chain uses TRBV6-6 and TRBJ1-2; TRBD1 might be the D (5 bases). The germline V gene has CDR1 MNHNY and CDR2 SVGAGI (reference sequence). The CDR3 is made up of 14 amino acids. As DNA, the CDR3 is TGTGCCAGCAGTTACTCGATAGGGGACTATGGCTATACCTTC. Its protein product is CASSYSIGDYGYTF.

This chain links TRBV7-8 with TRBJ2-5; D perhaps matches TRBD2 (6 bases). Germline CDR1 and CDR2: SGHVS and FQNEAQ. This CDR3 has 14 residues. V lost 5 bases and J 1 base, leaving 11 bases between the germline ends. The CDR3 here is CASSPAGFQETQYF. The CDR3 nucleotides are TGTGCCAGCAGCCCGGCGGGGTTCCAAGAGACCCAGTACTTC.

The chain joins TRBV2 to TRBJ1-2; D possibly corresponds to TRBD1 (6 bases). This CDR3 is built from 12 residues. Germline V gives CDR1 SNHLY, CDR2 FYNNEI. Here the CDR3 DNA reads TGTTCAATTAAGGACAGCCACTATGGCTACACCTTC. Translated, it gives CSIKDSHYGYTF.

The chain couples TRBV7-8 to TRBJ2-5; D not certain. Trimming shortened V by 5 bases and J by 4 bases, and 20 bases separated the two germline ends. CDR3 length equals 16 residues. The V gene's germline CDR1 is SGHVS and CDR2 FQNEAQ. This chain's CDR3 is CASSVSWRSVGETQYF. The CDR3 bases are TGTGCCAGCAGCGTTAGTTGGCGGTCCGTAGGAGAGACCCAGTACTTC.

The chain is built from TRBV28 and TRBJ2-1, with unresolved D. This CDR3 contains 13 residues. Trimming cost V 7 bases and J 5 bases, with 12 bases left between them. Germline assignment: CDR1 MDHEN and CDR2 SYDVKM. DNA of the CDR3: TGTGCCAGCAAGGCCGGTTACGACAATGAGCAGTTCTTC. Translated, it gives CASKAGYDNEQFF.

The V call is TRBV4-1, the J call TRBJ2-7; 11 positions agree with TRBD2. Germline V gene lookup returns CDR1 MGHRA and CDR2 YSYEKL. The CDR3 is made up of 15 amino acids. J lost 3 bases, V lost 2 bases, and 3 bases had no gene match. CDR3 bases: TGCGCCAGCAGCCAACGACTAGCGGGGAGCTACGAGCAGTACTTC. Amino acid sequence: CASSQRLAGSYEQYF.

The V call is TRBV15, the J call TRBJ2-7, with TRBD1 as a possible D gene (6 bases). Germline V gene data show CDR1 as LNHNV and CDR2 as YYDKDF (reference sequence). CDR3 length equals 15 residues. V lost 1 base, J lost 1 base, and 11 bases lay in between. CDR3 coding DNA: TGTGCCACCAGCAGAGGGGGGCCGGCGTCCTACGAGCAGTACTTC. Its translation: CATSRGGPASYEQYF. Together with reference TRBV15 and TRBJ2-7, the CDR3 gives the full variable domain: DAMVIQNPRYQVTQFGKPVTLSCSQTLNHNVMYWYQQKSSQAPKLLFHYYDKDFNNEADTPDNFQSRRPNTSFCFLDIRSPGLGDTAMYLCATSRGGPASYEQYFGPGTRLTVT.

This clone showed up just once. CDR3 protein: CASSAREGRYNEQFF. The CDR3 DNA follows: TGTGCCAGCAGTGCCCGGGAGGGCCGGTACAATGAGCAGTTCTTC. This chain joins TRBV6-1 and TRBJ2-1; 8 bases map to TRBD2. Looked up from germline, CDR1 is MNHNS and CDR2 is SASEGT. There are 15 residues in the CDR3. J gave up 4 bases and V 4 bases, and 6 bases lay outside the gene matches.

This sequence joins TRBV11-2 and TRBJ2-1; TRBD1 is a possible D gene (5 bases). V was cut by 1 base and J by 0 bases, with 16 bases left in between. This CDR3 spans 18 amino acids. In germline, CDR1 is SGHAT, CDR2 FQNNGV. CDR3 loop: CASSLAGQRPDSYNEQFF. The CDR3 DNA is TGTGCCAGCAGCTTAGCAGGACAACGACCTGACTCCTACAATGAGCAGTTCTTC.

A remark on this clone: A read error may produce the germline difference seen at one junction end. The rearrangement links TRBV7-9 to TRBJ2-7; maybe TRBD2 (7 bases). Germline CDR1 is SEHNR and CDR2 is FQNEAQ (reference sequence). The CDR3 runs 15 residues. In DNA form, the CDR3 reads TGTGCCAGCAGCGGGGAGGGACAAGTCTCCCACGAGCAGTACTTC. This translates into CASSGEGQVSHEQYF. Complete variable domain (other parts from reference TRBV7-9 and TRBJ2-7): DTGVSQNPRHKITKRGQNVTFRCDPISEHNRLYWYRQTLGQGPEFLTYFQNEAQLEKSRLLSDRFSAERPKGSFSTLEIQRTEQGDSAMYLCASSGEGQVSHEQYFGPGTRLTVT.

The gene calls are TRBV5-1 and TRBJ2-3, with D tentatively TRBD2 (5 bases). V lost 4 bases and J 2 bases, leaving 11 bases between the germline ends. The germline gives CDR1 SGHRS, CDR2 YFSETQ. The CDR3 is 14 amino acids. The CDR3 coding sequence is TGCGCCAGCAGCCCGGGAACTCCCACAGATACGCAGTATTTT. Protein: CASSPGTPTDTQYF.

The chain is built from TRBV15 and TRBJ2-7; no definite D call. This CDR3 has 17 amino acids. The V end lost 1 base, the J end lost 4 bases, and 20 bases lay between the germline ends. Germline assignment: CDR1 LNHNV and CDR2 YYDKDF (reference sequence). The CDR3 protein is CATSRVVGTIRSYEQYF. CDR3 nucleotide sequence: TGTGCCACCAGCAGAGTCGTTGGAACAATCAGGTCGTACGAGCAGTACTTC. Supplemented by reference TRBV15 and TRBJ2-7, the full variable domain reads DAMVIQNPRYQVTQFGKPVTLSCSQTLNHNVMYWYQQKSSQAPKLLFHYYDKDFNNEADTPDNFQSRRPNTSFCFLDIRSPGLGDTAMYLCATSRVVGTIRSYEQYFGPGTRLTVT.

The gene calls are TRBV7-9 and TRBJ2-2; 11 positions agree with TRBD2. The ends lost 6 bases at V and 7 bases at J; junction bases unmatched: 7. Germline values: CDR1 SEHNR, CDR2 FQNEAQ (reference sequence). The CDR3 consists of 15 residues. CDR3 region: CASRLAGVRNGELFF. CDR3 bases: TGTGCCAGCAGACTAGCGGGAGTTCGGAACGGGGAGCTGTTTTTT.

This chain uses TRBV21-1 with TRBJ2-5; the DNA was not used to check the table's D call, TRBD1. TRBV21-1 is noted as a pseudogene. The CDR3 has 18 amino acids. The CDR3 sequence: CASSKGKGPRGISVTQYF. CDR3 DNA sequence: TGTGCCAGCAGCAAAGGGAAAGGTCCCAGGGGAATTAGTGTGACCCAGTACTTC.

The chain carries TRBV6-4 and TRBJ2-5; D unclear. V lost 3 bases and J lost 1, with 6 bases in between. Per the germline V gene, CDR1 is MRHNA and CDR2 is SNTAGT. This CDR3 has 13 amino acids. The CDR3 DNA is TGTGCCAGCAGTGAACAGATCCAAGAGACCCAGTACTTC. Its protein product is CASSEQIQETQYF.

The table lists this clone with a count of one. V gene TRBV9 combines with J gene TRBJ2-3, with no clear D. The CDR3 runs to 13 residues. Germline V lookup: CDR1 SGDLS, CDR2 YYNGEE. Trimming pared 0 bases from V and 7 bases from J, leaving 9 bases between. This CDR3 is CASSVEATYTQYF. CDR3 coding DNA: TGTGCCAGCAGCGTAGAGGCTACCTATACGCAGTATTTT.

V usage is TRBV27 and J usage is TRBJ2-7; 7 bases are a match to TRBD1. The V segment lost 5 bases and the J segment 3 bases; nucleotides outside the gene matches: 4. Germline assignment: CDR1 MNHEY and CDR2 SMNVEV (reference sequence). The CDR3 sequence is 13 residues long. The CDR3 is CASSLDRVYEQYF. As DNA, the CDR3 is TGTGCCAGCAGTCTCGACAGGGTCTACGAGCAGTACTTC.

The chain recombines TRBV5-4 with TRBJ2-2, with 8 positions matching TRBD2. The CDR3 totals 16 residues. V lost 4 bases to trimming and J lost 5 bases; unmatched junction nucleotides: 10. Germline assignment: CDR1 SGHNT and CDR2 YYREEE (reference sequence). CDR3 residues: CASSPPGLGITGELFF. CDR3 nucleotides: TGTGCCAGCAGCCCGCCGGGACTAGGGATAACCGGGGAGCTGTTTTTT.

This chain connects TRBV6-1 to TRBJ2-7; the D is unclear. V shed 7 bases and J shed 0 bases, with 10 bases lying between them. The CDR3 consists of 13 residues. The germline V gene encodes CDR1 MNHNS and CDR2 SASEGT. The CDR3 protein is CASKRSDSYEQYF. The CDR3, as DNA: TGTGCCAGCAAAAGGAGTGACTCCTACGAGCAGTACTTC.

The J gene is TRBJ1-3, the V gene TRBV28; unclear D gene. V was trimmed by 6 bases and J by 0 bases, leaving 6 bases between them. This CDR3 contains 13 residues. CDR1 and CDR2 (germline): MDHEN, SYDVKM. The CDR3: CASSPSSGNTIYF. In DNA, the CDR3 is TGTGCCAGCAGCCCCAGCTCTGGAAACACCATATATTTT. The full variable domain, rest sourced from reference TRBV28 and TRBJ1-3, is DVKVTQSSRYLVKRTGEKVFLECVQDMDHENMFWYRQDPGLGLRLIYFSYDVKMKEKGDIPEGYSVSREKKERFSLILESASTNQTSMYLCASSPSSGNTIYFGEGSWLTVV.